A selection of T cell receptor beta chains follows, all from one sample in a study of CD8 T cells in Susac syndrome. One entry per CDR3 protein results from TCRdb running MiXCR on the immunoSEQ multiplex PCR reads. The sample lists 90,000 to 150,000 distinct CDR3 sequences; approximately 94% were seen once. Sample: CD4+ T cells from PBMCs. Source of these receptors: a human donor in good health. CDR3s include the opening cysteine and the closing phenylalanine or tryptophan. A D gene is named only where the DNA matches it firmly. Clone size appears in some rows only: once, few, many, or a class for an expanded clone.

D gene: TRBD2
J gene: TRBJ2-2
clone size: .
CDR3 length: 12
V gene: TRBV7-2
CDR3 DNA: TGTGCCAGCAGGGGGACTAGCAAGGAGCTGTTTTTT
CDR3 protein: CASRGTSKELFF

D gene: .
J gene: TRBJ1-1
clone size: .
CDR3 length: 14
V gene: TRBV7-3
CDR3 DNA: TGTGCCAGCAGCTTACGCGCATTAGACACTGAAGCTTTCTTT
CDR3 protein: CASSLRALDTEAFF

D gene: .
J gene: TRBJ2-5
clone size: .
CDR3 length: 17
V gene: TRBV4-3
CDR3 DNA: TGCGCCAGCAGCCAAGGCCCCAGGGGGCGCGGGGGAGAGACCCAGTACTTC
CDR3 protein: CASSQGPRGRGGETQYF

D gene: .
J gene: TRBJ2-2
clone size: .
CDR3 length: 16
V gene: TRBV27
CDR3 DNA: TGTGCCAGCAGTTTAGAGGGGTATACGAACACCGGGGAGCTGTTTTTT
CDR3 protein: CASSLEGYTNTGELFF

D gene: TRBD1
J gene: TRBJ2-2
clone size: .
CDR3 length: 15
V gene: TRBV9
CDR3 DNA: TGTGCCAGCAGCGTAGCTGGACAGGCAACGGGGGAGCTGTTTTTT
CDR3 protein: CASSVAGQATGELFF

D gene: TRBD2
J gene: TRBJ2-1
clone size: .
CDR3 length: 14
V gene: TRBV19
CDR3 DNA: TGTGCCAGTAGGGCTAGCGGAGAATACAATGAGCAGTTCTTC
CDR3 protein: CASRASGEYNEQFF

D gene: .
J gene: TRBJ2-7
clone size: .
CDR3 length: 9
V gene: TRBV20-1
CDR3 DNA: TGCAGTGCTACCCACGAGCAGTACTTC
CDR3 protein: CSATHEQYF

D gene: TRBD1
J gene: TRBJ1-2
clone size: .
CDR3 length: 17
V gene: TRBV7-2
CDR3 DNA: TGTGCCAGCAGCTTAGCGCCTATAGGGGGCGCTGGCTATGGCTACACCTTC
CDR3 protein: CASSLAPIGGAGYGYTF

D gene: .
J gene: TRBJ2-7
clone size: .
CDR3 length: 13
V gene: TRBV30
CDR3 DNA: TGTGCCTGGAGCCCCTCGTGGGCCTACGAGCAGTACTTC
CDR3 protein: CAWSPSWAYEQYF

D gene: TRBD1
J gene: TRBJ2-1
clone size: .
CDR3 length: 11
V gene: TRBV30
CDR3 DNA: TGTGCCTGCACAGGGGACAATGAGCAGTTCTTC
CDR3 protein: CACTGDNEQFF

D gene: TRBD1
J gene: TRBJ2-2
clone size: .
CDR3 length: 15
V gene: TRBV5-6
CDR3 DNA: TGTGCCAGCAGCTGGTGGGACAGGGGTACCGGGGAGCTGTTTTTT
CDR3 protein: CASSWWDRGTGELFF

D gene: .
J gene: TRBJ2-7
clone size: once
CDR3 length: 14
V gene: TRBV5-6
CDR3 DNA: TGTGCCAGCACCCCGCTCGGGCGGGGCTACGAGCAGTACTTC
CDR3 protein: CASTPLGRGYEQYF

D gene: .
J gene: TRBJ2-1
clone size: once
CDR3 length: 22
V gene: TRBV11-1
CDR3 DNA: TGTGCCAGCAGCTTAGCCTTCGGGACAGGGAGTAATTCTAGCGGGAAGATTCATGAGCAGTTCTTC
CDR3 protein: CASSLAFGTGSNSSGKIHEQFF

D gene: TRBD1
J gene: TRBJ2-6
clone size: .
CDR3 length: 13
V gene: TRBV10-3
CDR3 DNA: TGTGCCACCACAGGGGCCGGGGCCAACGTCCTGACTTTC
CDR3 protein: CATTGAGANVLTF

D gene: TRBD1
J gene: TRBJ1-1
clone size: .
CDR3 length: 14
V gene: TRBV19
CDR3 DNA: TGTGCCAGTAGGATGACAGGGCTGAGCACTGAAGCTTTCTTT
CDR3 protein: CASRMTGLSTEAFF

D gene: TRBD1
J gene: TRBJ2-7
clone size: .
CDR3 length: 16
V gene: TRBV5-6
CDR3 DNA: TGTGCCAGCAGCTCTGTTCGGGACAGGGGAAGGTACGAGCAGTACTTC
CDR3 protein: CASSSVRDRGRYEQYF

D gene: .
J gene: TRBJ1-1
clone size: .
CDR3 length: 14
V gene: TRBV30
CDR3 DNA: TGTGCCTGGAATACCGGGACGGCGAACACTGAAGCTTTCTTT
CDR3 protein: CAWNTGTANTEAFF